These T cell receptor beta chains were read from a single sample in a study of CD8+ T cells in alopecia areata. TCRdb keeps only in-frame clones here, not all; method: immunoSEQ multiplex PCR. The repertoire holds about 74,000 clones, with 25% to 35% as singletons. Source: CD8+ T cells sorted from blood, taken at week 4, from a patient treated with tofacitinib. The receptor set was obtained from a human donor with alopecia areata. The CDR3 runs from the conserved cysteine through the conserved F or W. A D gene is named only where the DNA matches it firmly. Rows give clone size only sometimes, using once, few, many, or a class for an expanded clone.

CASSQDGVEQFF TGCGCCAGCAGCCAAGATGGGGTTGAGCAGTTCTTC TRBJ2-1 NA 12 NA TRBV5-6
CASRAGGQYF TGTGCCAGCAGGGCAGGGGGTCAGTACTTC TRBJ2-5 few 10 TRBD1 TRBV25-1
CASSLGLSYEQYF TGTGCCAGCAGTTTGGGGCTCTCCTACGAGCAGTACTTC TRBJ2-7 NA 13 NA TRBV28
CSVAQLDIEQFF TGCAGCGTTGCCCAGCTAGACATTGAGCAGTTCTTC TRBJ2-1 NA 12 NA TRBV29-1
CASSATSGRTGNEQYF TGCGCCAGCAGCGCCACTAGCGGGAGGACGGGCAACGAGCAGTACTTC TRBJ2-7 NA 16 TRBD2 TRBV5-1
CASISSDNEQFF TGTGCCAGCATTTCTTCTGACAATGAGCAGTTCTTC TRBJ2-1 NA 12 NA TRBV7-9
CASSLSRGPYNEQFF TGTGCCAGCAGCTTATCGAGGGGCCCCTACAATGAGCAGTTCTTC TRBJ2-1 NA 15 NA TRBV7-9
CSVTGTGKYYTEAFF TGCAGCGTCACCGGGACAGGGAAATACTACACTGAAGCTTTCTTT TRBJ1-1 NA 15 TRBD1 TRBV29-1
CASSLYQDGSTDTQYF TGTGCCAGCAGCCTCTACCAGGACGGGAGCACAGATACGCAGTATTTT TRBJ2-3 few 16 NA TRBV13
CASSGDRDSNQPQHF TGTGCCAGCAGCGGGGACAGGGACAGCAATCAGCCCCAGCATTTT TRBJ1-5 few 15 TRBD1 TRBV27
CSVPDNEQFF TGCAGCGTTCCAGACAATGAGCAGTTCTTC TRBJ2-1 NA 10 NA TRBV29-1
CASSEKRVSEAFF TGTGCCAGCAGTGAAAAACGGGTTTCTGAAGCTTTCTTT TRBJ1-1 NA 13 NA TRBV2
CASSVNGPETQYF TGTGCCAGCAGCGTAAATGGACCTGAGACCCAGTACTTC TRBJ2-5 NA 13 NA TRBV9
CSVFWNTGELFF TGCAGCGTTTTCTGGAACACCGGGGAGCTGTTTTTT TRBJ2-2 NA 12 NA TRBV29-1
CASSTEFGPNTEAFF TGTGCCAGCAGTACCGAATTCGGCCCCAACACTGAAGCTTTCTTT TRBJ1-1 NA 15 NA TRBV2
CSVVAGPVSF TGCAGCGTTGTAGCCGGGCCCGTTTCCTTC TRBJ1-2 NA 10 NA TRBV29-1
CASSGFGGQETQYF TGTGCCAGCAGCGGCTTCGGTGGTCAAGAGACCCAGTACTTC TRBJ2-5 few 14 NA TRBV9
CASSLSVRTKNIQYF TGTGCCAGCAGTTTATCTGTCCGGACCAAAAACATTCAGTACTTC TRBJ2-4 NA 15 NA TRBV27
CSVRDTDYEQYF TGCAGCGTCCGGGACACCGACTACGAGCAGTACTTC TRBJ2-7 few 12 NA TRBV29-1
CASSLAGGELFF TGCGCCAGCAGCTTGGCCGGCGGGGAGCTGTTTTTT TRBJ2-2 NA 12 NA TRBV5-1
CASSQDPLEKETQYF TGCGCCAGCAGCCAAGACCCCCTGGAGAAAGAGACCCAGTACTTC TRBJ2-5 NA 15 NA TRBV4-1
CASSEATHGYTF TGTGCCAGCAGTGAAGCGACCCATGGCTACACCTTC TRBJ1-2 few 12 NA TRBV6-5
CAWSWDGSYEQYF TGTGCCTGGAGCTGGGACGGTTCCTACGAGCAGTACTTC TRBJ2-7 NA 13 NA TRBV30
CASSLGTNTEAFF TGTGCCAGCAGCTTAGGGACGAACACTGAAGCTTTCTTT TRBJ1-1 NA 13 NA TRBV7-2
CSVGGRGGQETQYF TGCAGCGTTGGGGGGCGGGGAGGGCAAGAGACCCAGTACTTC TRBJ2-5 NA 14 NA TRBV29-1
CATSREIDGYTF TGTGCCACCAGCAGAGAAATTGATGGCTACACCTTC TRBJ1-2 NA 12 NA TRBV15
CASSSFTGDYEQYF TGTGCCAGCAGCTCCTTCACAGGGGACTACGAGCAGTACTTC TRBJ2-7 NA 14 TRBD1 TRBV7-2
CASSESRIYGYTF TGTGCCAGCAGTGAATCGCGGATCTATGGCTACACCTTC TRBJ1-2 NA 13 NA TRBV25-1
CSAADYSSYEQYF TGCAGCGCCGCGGACTACAGCTCCTACGAGCAGTACTTC TRBJ2-7 NA 13 NA TRBV29-1
CSVEAAGSPSYEQYF TGCAGCGTTGAAGCTGCGGGGTCACCCTCCTACGAGCAGTACTTC TRBJ2-7 few 15 NA TRBV29-1
CSVPVAGELFF TGCAGCGTTCCCGTGGCCGGGGAGCTGTTTTTT TRBJ2-2 NA 11 NA TRBV29-1
CSVWGESQFF TGCAGCGTATGGGGAGAGTCGCAGTTCTTC TRBJ2-1 few 10 NA TRBV29-1
CASSLPGWTEAFF TGTGCCAGCAGCTTACCAGGGTGGACTGAAGCTTTCTTT TRBJ1-1 NA 13 NA TRBV5-4
CATALSRTMNLEQYF TGTGCCACGGCTTTGTCTCGGACGATGAATCTCGAGCAGTACTTC TRBJ2-7 few 15 NA TRBV7-2
CASSRSGETQYF TGTGCCAGCAGCCGCTCGGGGGAGACCCAGTACTTC TRBJ2-5 NA 12 NA TRBV5-8
CASSPPSDRTEAFF TGTGCCAGCAGTCCCCCTTCGGACAGAACTGAAGCTTTCTTT TRBJ1-1 few 14 NA TRBV25-1
CASTNSWGYNEQFF TGTGCCAGCACCAACTCGTGGGGATACAATGAGCAGTTCTTC TRBJ2-1 few 14 NA TRBV27
CAWSATGYTEAFF TGTGCCTGGAGCGCGACAGGGTACACTGAAGCTTTCTTT TRBJ1-1 NA 13 TRBD1 TRBV30
CASSTSGQGNYEQYF TGTGCCAGCAGCACATCGGGACAGGGTAACTACGAGCAGTACTTC TRBJ2-7 NA 15 TRBD1 TRBV11-2
CAWVTDTQYF TGCGCATGGGTCACAGATACGCAGTATTTT TRBJ2-3 few 10 NA TRBV29-1
CSVPLGSQETQYF TGCAGCGTGCCCCTGGGGAGCCAAGAGACCCAGTACTTC TRBJ2-5 few 13 NA TRBV29-1
CSVEGGGTEQETQYF TGCAGCGTTGAGGGTGGCGGGACAGAACAAGAGACCCAGTACTTC TRBJ2-5 NA 15 NA TRBV29-1
CASSPRDRDGYTF TGTGCCAGCAGCCCCCGGGACAGGGATGGCTACACCTTC TRBJ1-2 few 13 TRBD1 TRBV7-9
CAWSPGGTEAFF TGTGCCTGGAGTCCGGGGGGCACTGAAGCTTTCTTT TRBJ1-1 NA 12 NA TRBV30